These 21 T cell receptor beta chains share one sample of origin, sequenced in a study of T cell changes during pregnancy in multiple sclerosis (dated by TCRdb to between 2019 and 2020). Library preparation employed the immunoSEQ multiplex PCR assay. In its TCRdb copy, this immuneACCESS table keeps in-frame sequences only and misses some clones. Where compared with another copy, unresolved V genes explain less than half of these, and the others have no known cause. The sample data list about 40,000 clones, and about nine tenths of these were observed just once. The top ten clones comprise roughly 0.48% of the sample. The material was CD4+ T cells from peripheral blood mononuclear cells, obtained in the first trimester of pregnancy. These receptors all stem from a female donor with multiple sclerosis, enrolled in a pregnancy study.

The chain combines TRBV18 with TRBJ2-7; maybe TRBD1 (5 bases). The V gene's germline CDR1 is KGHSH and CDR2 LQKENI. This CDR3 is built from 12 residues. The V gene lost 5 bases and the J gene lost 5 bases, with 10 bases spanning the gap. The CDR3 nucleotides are TGTGCCAGCTCATCAGGGCACGACGAGCAGTACTTC. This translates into CASSSGHDEQYF.

CDR3 nucleotides: TGTGCCATCAGTGAATTGACAGGGGGTATAATAAACTATGGCTACACCTTC. It specifies CAISELTGGIINYGYTF. V gene TRBV10-3 combines with J gene TRBJ1-2, with 9 bases that match TRBD1. Germline assignment: CDR1 ENHRY and CDR2 SYGVKD. CDR3 length equals 17 residues. The V segment lost 3 bases and the J segment 2 bases; nucleotides outside the gene matches: 10.

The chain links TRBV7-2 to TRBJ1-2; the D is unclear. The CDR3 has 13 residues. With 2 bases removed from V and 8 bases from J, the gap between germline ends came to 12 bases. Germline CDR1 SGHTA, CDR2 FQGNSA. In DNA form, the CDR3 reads TGTGCCAGCAGCTTACTAGACCCACCCGGCTACACCTTC. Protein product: CASSLLDPPGYTF.

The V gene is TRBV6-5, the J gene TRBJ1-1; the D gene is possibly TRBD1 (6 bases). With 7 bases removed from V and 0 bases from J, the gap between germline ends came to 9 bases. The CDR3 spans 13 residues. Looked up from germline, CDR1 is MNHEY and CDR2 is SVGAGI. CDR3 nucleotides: TGTGCCAGCATCGGACAGATGAACACTGAAGCTTTCTTT. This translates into CASIGQMNTEAFF.

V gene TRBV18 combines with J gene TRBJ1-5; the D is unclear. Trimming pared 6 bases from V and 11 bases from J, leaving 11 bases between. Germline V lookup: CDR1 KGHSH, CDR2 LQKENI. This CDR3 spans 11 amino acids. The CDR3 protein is CASSIGKAQHF. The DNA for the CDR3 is TGTGCCAGCTCCATCGGGAAGGCCCAGCATTTT.

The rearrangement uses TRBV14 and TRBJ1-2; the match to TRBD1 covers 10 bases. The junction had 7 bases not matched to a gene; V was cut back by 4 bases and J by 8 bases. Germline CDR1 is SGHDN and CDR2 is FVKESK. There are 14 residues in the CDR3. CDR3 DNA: TGTGCCAGCAGCCCCAGACAGGGGGCAGGAGGCTACACCTTC. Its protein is CASSPRQGAGGYTF.

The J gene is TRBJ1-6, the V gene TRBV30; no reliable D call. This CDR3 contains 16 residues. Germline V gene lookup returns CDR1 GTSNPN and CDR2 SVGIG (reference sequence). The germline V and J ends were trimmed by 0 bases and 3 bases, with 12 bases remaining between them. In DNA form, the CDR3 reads TGTGCCTGGAGTGTAACGTTGAGTGACTATAATTCACCCCTCCACTTT. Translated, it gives CAWSVTLSDYNSPLHF.

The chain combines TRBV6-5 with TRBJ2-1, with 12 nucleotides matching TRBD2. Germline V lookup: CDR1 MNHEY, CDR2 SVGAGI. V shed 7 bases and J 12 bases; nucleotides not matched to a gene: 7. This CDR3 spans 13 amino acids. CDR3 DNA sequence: TGTGCCAGCACTTCGACTAGCGGGAGATGGCAGTTCTTC. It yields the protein CASTSTSGRWQFF.

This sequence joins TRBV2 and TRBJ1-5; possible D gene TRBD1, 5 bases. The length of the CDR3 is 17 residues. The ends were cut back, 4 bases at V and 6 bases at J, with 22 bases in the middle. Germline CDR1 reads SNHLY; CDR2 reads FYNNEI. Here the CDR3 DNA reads TGTGCCAGCAGTGTTCGTACCGCCAAGGGGTCGGGTCAGCCCCAGCATTTT. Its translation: CASSVRTAKGSGQPQHF.

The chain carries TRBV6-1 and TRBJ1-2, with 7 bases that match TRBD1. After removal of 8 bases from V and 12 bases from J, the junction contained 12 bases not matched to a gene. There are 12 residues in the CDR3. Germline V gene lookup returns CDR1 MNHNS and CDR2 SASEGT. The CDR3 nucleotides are TGTGCCAGCCTGGACAGGCTGGGGTTCAACACCTTC. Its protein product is CASLDRLGFNTF.

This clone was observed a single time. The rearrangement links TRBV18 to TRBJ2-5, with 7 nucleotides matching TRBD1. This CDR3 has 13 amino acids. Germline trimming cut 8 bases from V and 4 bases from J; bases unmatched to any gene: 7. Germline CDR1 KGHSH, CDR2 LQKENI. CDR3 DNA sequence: TGTGCCAGCGCCCGGACAGGACCAGAGACCCAGTACTTC. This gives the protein CASARTGPETQYF.

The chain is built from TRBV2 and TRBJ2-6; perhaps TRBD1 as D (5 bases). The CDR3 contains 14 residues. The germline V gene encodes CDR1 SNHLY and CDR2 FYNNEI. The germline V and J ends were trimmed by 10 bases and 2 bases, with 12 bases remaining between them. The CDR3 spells CATVVGAGANVLTF. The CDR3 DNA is TGTGCCACCGTGGTAGGGGCTGGGGCCAACGTCCTGACTTTC.

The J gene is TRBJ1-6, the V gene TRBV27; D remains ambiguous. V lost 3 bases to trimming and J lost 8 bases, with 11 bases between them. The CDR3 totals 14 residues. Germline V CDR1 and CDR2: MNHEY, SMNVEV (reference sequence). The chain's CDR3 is CASSFKSEYSPLHF. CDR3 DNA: TGTGCCAGCAGTTTTAAGTCGGAGTATTCACCCCTCCACTTT.

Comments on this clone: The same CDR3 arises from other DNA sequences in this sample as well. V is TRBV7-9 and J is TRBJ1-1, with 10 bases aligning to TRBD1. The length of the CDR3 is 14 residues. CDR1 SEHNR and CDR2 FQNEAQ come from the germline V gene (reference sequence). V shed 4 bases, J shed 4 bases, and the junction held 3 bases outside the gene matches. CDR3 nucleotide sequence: TGTGCCAGCAGCTCGACAGGGGGCGGCACTGAAGCTTTCTTT. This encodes CASSSTGGGTEAFF.

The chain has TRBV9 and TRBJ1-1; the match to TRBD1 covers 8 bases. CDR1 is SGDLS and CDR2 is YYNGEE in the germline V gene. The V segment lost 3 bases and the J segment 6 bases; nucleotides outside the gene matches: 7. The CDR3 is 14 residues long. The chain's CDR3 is CASSAQGAIPEAFF. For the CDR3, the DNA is TGTGCCAGCAGCGCTCAGGGGGCTATCCCTGAAGCTTTCTTT.

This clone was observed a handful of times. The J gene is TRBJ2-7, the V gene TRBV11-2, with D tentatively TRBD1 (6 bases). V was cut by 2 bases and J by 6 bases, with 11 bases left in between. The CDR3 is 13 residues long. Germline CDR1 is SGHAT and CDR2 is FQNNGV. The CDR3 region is CASSLNQGREQYF. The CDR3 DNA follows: TGTGCCAGCAGCTTAAATCAGGGGCGCGAGCAGTACTTC.

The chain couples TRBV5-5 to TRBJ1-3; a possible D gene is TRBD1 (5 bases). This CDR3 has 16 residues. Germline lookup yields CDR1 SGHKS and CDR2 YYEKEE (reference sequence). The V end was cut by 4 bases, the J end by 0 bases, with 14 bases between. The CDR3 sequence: CASSQTGGSSGNTIYF. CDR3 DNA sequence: TGTGCCAGCAGCCAAACGGGGGGTAGCTCTGGAAACACCATATATTTT.

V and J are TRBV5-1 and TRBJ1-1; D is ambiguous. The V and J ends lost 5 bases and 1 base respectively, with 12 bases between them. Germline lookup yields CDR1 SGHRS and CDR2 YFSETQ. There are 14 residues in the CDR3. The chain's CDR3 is CASSTNLGNTEAFF. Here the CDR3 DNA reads TGCGCCAGCAGTACTAATTTGGGGAACACTGAAGCTTTCTTT.

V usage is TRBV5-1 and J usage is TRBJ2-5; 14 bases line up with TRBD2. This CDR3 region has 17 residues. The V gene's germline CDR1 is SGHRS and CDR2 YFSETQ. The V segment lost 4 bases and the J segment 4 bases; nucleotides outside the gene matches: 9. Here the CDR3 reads CASSPGLAGGIGETQYF. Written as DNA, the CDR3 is TGCGCCAGCAGCCCCGGACTAGCGGGAGGTATCGGAGAGACCCAGTACTTC.

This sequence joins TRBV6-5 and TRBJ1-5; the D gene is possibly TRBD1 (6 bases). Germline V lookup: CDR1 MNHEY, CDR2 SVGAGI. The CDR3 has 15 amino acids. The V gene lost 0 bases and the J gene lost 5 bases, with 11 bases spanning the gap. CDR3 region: CASSYSGGADQPQHF. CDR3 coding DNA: TGTGCCAGCAGTTACTCAGGGGGTGCAGATCAGCCCCAGCATTTT.

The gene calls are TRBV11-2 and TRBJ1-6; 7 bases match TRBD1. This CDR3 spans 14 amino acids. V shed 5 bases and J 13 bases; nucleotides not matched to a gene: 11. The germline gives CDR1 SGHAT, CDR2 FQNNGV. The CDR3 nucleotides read TGTGCCAGCAGCGTACCGGGACAGAGTGTTCCCCTCCACTTT. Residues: CASSVPGQSVPLHF.